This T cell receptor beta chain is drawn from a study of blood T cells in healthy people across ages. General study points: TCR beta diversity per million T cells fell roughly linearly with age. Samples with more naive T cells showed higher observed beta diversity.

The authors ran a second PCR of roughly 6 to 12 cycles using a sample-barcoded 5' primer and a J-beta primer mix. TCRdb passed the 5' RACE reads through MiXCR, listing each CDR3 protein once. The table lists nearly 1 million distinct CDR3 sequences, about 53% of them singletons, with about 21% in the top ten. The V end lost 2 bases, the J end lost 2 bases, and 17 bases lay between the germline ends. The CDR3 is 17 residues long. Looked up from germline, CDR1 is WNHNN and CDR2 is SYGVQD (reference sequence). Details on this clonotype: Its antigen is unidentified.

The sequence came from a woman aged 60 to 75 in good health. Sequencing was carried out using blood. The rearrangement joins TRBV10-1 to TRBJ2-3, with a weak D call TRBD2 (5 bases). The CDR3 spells CASSELGESRYTDTQYF. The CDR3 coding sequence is TGCGCCAGCAGTGAGCTTGGGGAGTCGCGATACACAGATACGCAGTATTTT.